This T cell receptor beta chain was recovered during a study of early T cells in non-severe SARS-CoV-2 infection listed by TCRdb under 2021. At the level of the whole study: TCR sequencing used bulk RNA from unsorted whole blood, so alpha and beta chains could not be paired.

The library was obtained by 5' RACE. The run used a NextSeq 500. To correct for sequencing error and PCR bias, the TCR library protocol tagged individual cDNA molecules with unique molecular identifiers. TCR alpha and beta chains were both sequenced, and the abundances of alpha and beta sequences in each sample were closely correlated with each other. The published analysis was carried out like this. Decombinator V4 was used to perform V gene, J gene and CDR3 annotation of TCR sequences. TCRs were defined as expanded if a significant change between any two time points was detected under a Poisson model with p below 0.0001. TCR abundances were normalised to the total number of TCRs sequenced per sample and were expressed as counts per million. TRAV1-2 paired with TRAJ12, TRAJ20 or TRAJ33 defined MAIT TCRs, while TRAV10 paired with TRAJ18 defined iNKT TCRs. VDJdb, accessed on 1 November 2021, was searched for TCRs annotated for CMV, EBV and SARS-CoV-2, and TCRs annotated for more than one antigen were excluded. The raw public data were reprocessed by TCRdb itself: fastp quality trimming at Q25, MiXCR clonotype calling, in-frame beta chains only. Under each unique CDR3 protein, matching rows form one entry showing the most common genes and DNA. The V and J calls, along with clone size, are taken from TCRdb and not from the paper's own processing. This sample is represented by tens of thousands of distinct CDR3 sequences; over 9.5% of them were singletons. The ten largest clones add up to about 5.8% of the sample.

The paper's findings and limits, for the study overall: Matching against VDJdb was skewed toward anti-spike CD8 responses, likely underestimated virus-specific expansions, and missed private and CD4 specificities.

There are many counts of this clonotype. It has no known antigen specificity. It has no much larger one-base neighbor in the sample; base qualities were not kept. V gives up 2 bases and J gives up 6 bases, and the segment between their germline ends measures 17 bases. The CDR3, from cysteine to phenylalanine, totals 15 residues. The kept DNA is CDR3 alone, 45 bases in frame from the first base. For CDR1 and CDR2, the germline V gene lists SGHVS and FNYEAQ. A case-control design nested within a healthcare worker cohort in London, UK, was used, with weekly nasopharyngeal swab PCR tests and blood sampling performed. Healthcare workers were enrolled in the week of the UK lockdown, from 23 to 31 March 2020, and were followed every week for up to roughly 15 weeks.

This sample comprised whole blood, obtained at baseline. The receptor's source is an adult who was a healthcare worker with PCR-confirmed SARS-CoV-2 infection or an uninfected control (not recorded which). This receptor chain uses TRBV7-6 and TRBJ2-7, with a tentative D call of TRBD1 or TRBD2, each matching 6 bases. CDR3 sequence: CASSLTRTTGAEQYF. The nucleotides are TGTGCCAGCAGCTTAACGAGGACCACGGGGGCCGAGCAGTACTTC.